The TCR beta chain under discussion was sequenced for a study of somatic mutations in cytotoxic T cells in rheumatoid arthritis. Clones were read by immunoSEQ multiplex PCR, and TCRdb kept only the in-frame ones, dropping some. The sample consists of approximately 15,000 clones, around four fifths of them appearing once. This CDR3 has 13 residues. Germline V gene sequence: CDR1 ENHRY, CDR2 SYGVKD. With 0 bases removed from V and 7 bases from J, the gap between germline ends came to 6 bases. Study conclusions and caveats: Any difference in CD8+ T-cell clonality between patients who had rheumatoid arthritis and healthy controls who were age-matched was not statistically significant.

On this clone: Its antigen is as yet unknown.

This clonotype was sampled from an adult with rheumatoid arthritis. The chain has TRBV10-3 and TRBJ2-2; no firm D call. Sequencing was done on a sample of CD8+ T cells sorted from blood. In nucleotides, the CDR3 is TGTGCCATCAGTGAGTCTGGTTTCGGGGAGCTGTTTTTT. Protein product: CAISESGFGELFF.